This T cell receptor (beta chain) was identified during a study of cytomegalovirus exposure and HLA in healthy donors. Study context: An early data release held 80 million or so unique TCRs from HLA-typed donors. Study outcomes and limitations: Later genetic work tied a missense DCLRE1C variant to beta-chain V and J trimming. Likely technical artifact: a cluster of highly shared sequence variants. No immune exposure information besides CMV serostatus was available.

Both 60 Vbeta primers and 13 Jbeta primers went into the PCR. Only in-frame clones appear in the TCRdb table, and some are missing; sequencing was by immunoSEQ multiplex PCR. Among 85,000 to 120,000 clones listed, approximately 64% were seen once. For this clone: Its antigen is unknown.

The V end lost 4 bases, the J end lost 8 bases, and 9 bases lay between the germline ends. Germline CDR1 reads LGHNA; CDR2 reads YNFKEQ. CDR3 length: 12 residues. The origin of this receptor is a human donor in good health. V and J are TRBV4-2 and TRBJ1-3, with D unclear. The specimen sequenced was PBMCs. The DNA of the CDR3 is TGTGCCAGCAGCCCCAACGGGGACACCATATATTTT. Translating gives CASSPNGDTIYF.